Each of the 21 T cell receptor beta chains below was sequenced from the same sample in a study of cytomegalovirus exposure and HLA in healthy donors. The PCR ran on 60 Vbeta and 13 Jbeta primers. The table came from immunoSEQ multiplex PCR; TCRdb's copy has only in-frame clones and leaves some out. The table records about 160,000 clones, around 77% of them present only once. The sequenced sample consisted of PBMCs. Source of these receptors: a man aged 55 to 70 in good health and CMV-seronegative.

The chain is built from TRBV29-1 and TRBJ2-3; TRBD2 is a possible D gene (5 bases). The V gene lost 6 bases and the J gene lost 4 bases, with 20 bases spanning the gap. The CDR3 runs 15 residues. Per the germline V gene, CDR1 is SQVTM and CDR2 is ANQGSEA. The CDR3 sequence: CSVADSGYYPDTQYF. CDR3 DNA sequence: TGCAGCGTCGCGGACTCGGGGTACTACCCAGATACGCAGTATTTT.

The V and J genes are TRBV5-4 and TRBJ2-3; 10 bases map to TRBD2. Germline V CDR1 and CDR2: SGHNT, YYREEE (reference sequence). Trimming at V came to 4 bases and at J to 9 bases, leaving 5 bases not matched to a gene. The CDR3 loop spans 13 amino acids. CDR3 bases: TGTGCCAGCAGCGCCGGGACTAGCGACACGCAGTATTTT. Translated: CASSAGTSDTQYF.

This sequence joins TRBV6-1 and TRBJ1-5; D ambiguous. The CDR3 is 15 residues long. Germline V lookup: CDR1 MNHNS, CDR2 SASEGT. Trimming took 5 bases from V and 1 from J, leaving 12 bases between them. The CDR3 sequence is CASSSLWASNQPQHF. Written as DNA, the CDR3 is TGTGCCAGCAGTTCCCTTTGGGCCAGCAATCAGCCCCAGCATTTT.

V and J are TRBV29-1 and TRBJ2-2; 7 positions agree with TRBD2. The CDR3 loop spans 18 amino acids. Germline lookup yields CDR1 SQVTM and CDR2 ANQGSEA. Losses at the gene ends were 5 bases for V and 1 base for J; bases not matched to a gene: 16. CDR3 sequence: CSVRRLSGGGLNTGELFF. DNA for the CDR3: TGCAGCGTTCGACGTCTATCGGGGGGTGGATTGAACACCGGGGAGCTGTTTTTT.

This clone was seen just once. The V call is TRBV6-5, the J call TRBJ2-7; D is undetermined. Trimming removed 0 bases from V and 5 bases from J, with 14 bases in between. The length of the CDR3 is 15 residues. Germline lookup yields CDR1 MNHEY and CDR2 SVGAGI. CDR3 loop: CASSYSNGNRDEQYF. Written as DNA, the CDR3 is TGTGCCAGCAGTTACTCGAATGGTAACCGGGACGAGCAGTACTTC.

The chain combines TRBV19 with TRBJ2-1; D is unresolved. The V end was cut by 5 bases, the J end by 3 bases, with 11 bases between. The CDR3 is 14 residues long. Germline CDR1 is LNHDA and CDR2 is SQIVND (reference sequence). The CDR3 sequence is CASSPSADYNEQFF. The DNA of the CDR3 is TGTGCCAGTAGTCCCTCCGCGGACTACAATGAGCAGTTCTTC.

V and J are TRBV7-9 and TRBJ1-3; perhaps TRBD1 as D (5 bases). Germline V gene sequence: CDR1 SEHNR, CDR2 FQNEAQ (reference sequence). V lost 5 bases and J 4 bases, leaving 12 bases between the germline ends. CDR3 size: 14 residues. The CDR3 region has the DNA TGTGCCAGCAGCCCAGCGGGGCCGGGAAACACCATATATTTT. Encoded protein: CASSPAGPGNTIYF.

The rearrangement uses TRBV7-9 and TRBJ2-7; D not certain. Germline V gene data show CDR1 as SEHNR and CDR2 as FQNEAQ (reference sequence). The CDR3 is 14 amino acids. Trimming pared 0 bases from V and 2 bases from J, leaving 8 bases between. The CDR3 nucleotides are TGTGCCAGCAGCTTAGCCCACGGTCCCTACGAGCAGTACTTC. Protein product: CASSLAHGPYEQYF.

The V call is TRBV19, the J call TRBJ1-5; D remains ambiguous. The V end lost 6 bases, the J end lost 5 bases, and 11 bases lay between the germline ends. CDR1 and CDR2 from the germline V gene are LNHDA and SQIVND (reference sequence). The CDR3 covers 13 residues. Here the CDR3 DNA reads TGTGCCAGTAGCCCCGACTCCGATCAGCCCCAGCATTTT. Translating gives CASSPDSDQPQHF.

The chain is built from TRBV18 and TRBJ2-1, with 8 bases fitting TRBD2. Germline CDR1 and CDR2: KGHSH and LQKENI. The length of the CDR3 is 14 residues. J was trimmed by 7 bases and V by 3 bases; bases with no gene match: 5. The CDR3 here is CASSPGTRWNEQFF. CDR3 DNA sequence: TGTGCCAGCTCACCCGGGACTAGGTGGAATGAGCAGTTCTTC.

The chain combines TRBV4-2 with TRBJ2-3, with TRBD2 identical over 15 bases. Germline CDR1 is LGHNA and CDR2 is YNFKEQ. V lost 6 bases and J lost 1; bases outside the gene matches: 11. The CDR3 spans 19 residues. CDR3 loop: CASSSGLAGGPGGTDTQYF. DNA of the CDR3: TGTGCCAGCAGTTCCGGACTAGCGGGGGGGCCGGGTGGCACAGATACGCAGTATTTT.

The rearrangement links TRBV7-2 to TRBJ1-4; D is undetermined. From germline, CDR1 is SGHTA and CDR2 FQGNSA. The length of the CDR3 is 16 residues. Trimming stripped 0 bases from V and 5 bases from J, with 13 bases between. CDR3 in amino acids: CASSLAAGRGNEKLFF. As DNA, the CDR3 is TGTGCCAGCAGCTTAGCAGCCGGTCGGGGAAATGAAAAACTGTTTTTT.

This chain joins TRBV7-6 and TRBJ1-5; D unresolved. V lost 1 base to trimming and J lost 4 bases, with 5 bases between them. Germline CDR1 SGHVS, CDR2 FNYEAQ. The CDR3 runs 13 residues. CDR3 DNA: TGTGCCAGCAGCTTAGGTCTTAATCAGCCCCAGCATTTT. This encodes CASSLGLNQPQHF.

The V call is TRBV29-1, the J call TRBJ1-4; 7 bases are shared with TRBD1. CDR1 is SQVTM and CDR2 is ANQGSEA in the germline V gene. V shed 3 bases and J 6 bases; nucleotides not matched to a gene: 7. The CDR3 has 14 residues. CDR3 DNA: TGCAGCGTTGAGGGAACAGGGGACCATGAAAAACTGTTTTTT. Residues: CSVEGTGDHEKLFF.

The count of this clone is one. V gene TRBV27 combines with J gene TRBJ2-6; maybe TRBD2 (5 bases). Germline V CDR1 and CDR2: MNHEY, SMNVEV (reference sequence). V was trimmed by 0 bases and J by 1 base, leaving 16 bases between them. This CDR3 has 19 amino acids. The CDR3 loop reads CASSLSVGQAGSGANVLTF. CDR3 in DNA: TGTGCCAGCAGTTTATCTGTTGGGCAGGCGGGTTCTGGGGCCAACGTCCTGACTTTC.

There are a few counts of this clone. The chain joins TRBV7-2 to TRBJ2-1; D is uncertain. This CDR3 region has 13 residues. V lost 1 base and J lost 5, with 6 bases in between. Germline V gene lookup returns CDR1 SGHTA and CDR2 FQGNSA. The DNA for the CDR3 is TGTGCCAGCAGCTTAGACAGAAACAATGAGCAGTTCTTC. This translates into CASSLDRNNEQFF.

The chain uses TRBV5-1 and TRBJ2-5; D is possibly TRBD1 (6 bases). The ends were cut back, 2 bases at V and 0 bases at J, with 11 bases in the middle. Germline V gene data show CDR1 as SGHRS and CDR2 as YFSETQ. There are 15 residues in the CDR3. The CDR3 loop is CASSFTGSNQETQYF. CDR3 nucleotide sequence: TGCGCCAGCAGCTTTACAGGGTCCAACCAAGAGACCCAGTACTTC.

There are a few counts of this clone. This chain uses TRBV30 with TRBJ2-1, with D tentatively TRBD1 (6 bases). V was trimmed by 7 bases and J by 12 bases, leaving 16 bases between them. Germline CDR1 and CDR2: GTSNPN and SVGIG (reference sequence). The CDR3 totals 11 residues. The CDR3 here is CAYRGWGPQFF. CDR3 sequence (DNA): TGTGCCTATAGGGGGTGGGGGCCGCAGTTCTTC.

The chain carries TRBV29-1 and TRBJ2-2, with D uncertain. This CDR3 has 13 amino acids. The V end lost 4 bases, the J end lost 1 base, and 7 bases lay between the germline ends. Germline lookup yields CDR1 SQVTM and CDR2 ANQGSEA. The CDR3 region is CSVGHGNTGELFF. The CDR3 DNA sequence: TGCAGCGTTGGACACGGGAACACCGGGGAGCTGTTTTTT.

As concerns this clone: A read error may account for a junction end that differs from germline. The same CDR3 is also encoded by other DNA sequences in this sample. The chain uses TRBV19 and TRBJ2-7; TRBD2 is a possible D gene (5 bases). Germline CDR1 reads LNHDA; CDR2 reads SQIVND (reference sequence). The CDR3 has 14 amino acids. CDR3 loop: CASSIPGLLYEQYF. CDR3 nucleotide sequence: TGTGCCAGTAGTATTCCGGGGTTACTCTACGAACAGTACTTC.

V and J are TRBV9 and TRBJ1-1; D ambiguous. CDR1 is SGDLS, CDR2 YYNGEE, per germline. The V end lost 4 bases, the J end lost 4 bases, and 8 bases lay between the germline ends. The CDR3 runs to 12 residues. For the CDR3, the DNA is TGTGCCAGCAGCCCTAGCAGCACTGAAGCTTTCTTT. It codes for CASSPSSTEAFF.